Described below is a single TCR beta chain sequence and its context. It lacks a known antigen. No base qualities exist here, and no much larger clone lies one base off it. The intended sense of this specimen's time point label: after dendritic cell vaccination, including at tumor progression/relapse. Selection of patients required sufficient residual fresh-frozen tumor tissue and over two years of available survival data. An isocitrate dehydrogenase mutation was not carried by any of the glioblastoma patients, although molecular status was otherwise variable. PBMC were collected before vaccination, two weeks after the third vaccination, and at tumor progression if progression occurred. Genomic DNA was extracted with the Qiagen DNeasy Blood extraction Kit. Trimming costs V 4 bases and J 0 bases, and their ends lie 7 bases apart. The germline V gene specifies SGDLS as CDR1 and YYNGEE as CDR2. Measured from the cysteine to the phenylalanine, the CDR3 is 14 residues long. Only the CDR3 portion is preserved as DNA: 42 bases, with reading frame beginning at the first base.

The sample originates from a study of glioma-infiltrating T cells after dendritic cell vaccination (dated by TCRdb to the mid-2010s). For the study in its entirety: The cohort included approximately 15 glioblastoma patients drawn from Phase I and II dendritic cell vaccination trials, of whom 9 were newly diagnosed and 6 had recurrent disease. Between the early 2000s and the early 2010s, patients were given autologous tumor lysate-pulsed dendritic cell vaccination. The vaccine consisted of monocyte-derived dendritic cells cultured seven days with IL-4 and GM-CSF, then pulsed overnight with autologous tumor lysate. Three intradermal dendritic cell vaccine injections were administered to patients at biweekly intervals in the arm below the axilla. In glioblastoma patients vaccinated with dendritic cells, deep sequencing of TCR beta CDR3 regions served to measure the amount of tumor-infiltrating lymphocytes and to compare repertoires between tumor and blood. Survival after dendritic cell vaccination was correlated with TCR sequencing metrics, such as TIL content and the overlap between tumor and blood repertoires.

Points the paper makes about the study in general: After dendritic cell vaccination, a higher estimated pretreatment TIL content predicted longer time to progression and longer overall survival. No direct relationship between TCR clonality and survival was found, suggesting that a diverse polyclonal response may matter. The three-group TCR overlap response model was characterized as speculative, and prospective validation of the model was stated to be required. The cohort was small and heterogeneous, with few patients having full blood and tumor sets and even fewer initial-recurrent tumor pairs.

Using the immunoSEQ assay, TCRB CDR3 regions were amplified from approximately 2 micrograms of genomic DNA, or from all available DNA when less than that was on hand. The multiplex PCR relied on 60 forward primers for TCR V beta segments and 13 reverse primers for J beta segments. To estimate the number of reads per starting template, synthetic control templates were added to each sample at limiting dilution. The Illumina HiSeq System generated 87 bp sequencing reads. The authors processed their data as follows. PCR and sequencing errors were removed by a nearest neighbor algorithm that merged closely related sequences. TCR overlap was defined as the percentage of unique tumor TCR beta sequences that were also found in the peripheral blood of the same patient. TCRdb provides this immuneACCESS table in a form limited to in-frame rearrangements. Some clones are lacking; in checked studies, under half of them reflect an unresolved V gene, and why the rest are absent is not known. Clone size and V and J calls were adopted from that table, with D and trimming inferred from the DNA. The sample table contains 50,000 to 60,000 clones; only one count was recorded for about 80% of them. 15% to 18% of the sample is in the top ten clones.

This sample comprised blood, obtained after dendritic cell vaccination. The sequence derives from a human donor with glioblastoma. Recombination linked TRBV9 to TRBJ1-4; confidence is insufficient to name the D gene. The CDR3 reads as follows: CASSPPATNEKLFF. The nucleotide sequence is TGTGCCAGCAGCCCCCCAGCAACTAATGAAAAACTGTTTTTT.